Listed below are T cell receptor beta chains from one sample, sequenced in a study of T-cell reconstitution after alpha-beta-depleted transplantation in children. TCRdb re-analysed the PCR reads in MiXCR, keeping a single row per CDR3 protein. The table has 120,000 or so distinct CDR3 sequences, 20% to 25% seen once. Sequenced here: PBMCs, mostly from graft donor cells, sampled 180 days after TCRalphabeta/CD19-depleted stem cell transplant. Receptors originate from a male patient aged 2 to 10 who had a stem cell transplant for chronic granulomatous disease, so the T cells may come from the graft donor. CDR3s include the opening cysteine and the closing phenylalanine or tryptophan. The order of the fields is clone size, D gene, J gene, V gene, CDR3 protein, CDR3 DNA. The D gene is left open where the match is weak. Expanded clones get a size class; other rows say once, few or many, or leave the size out.

.,TRBD1,TRBJ2-1,TRBV20-1,CSANEGAISHNEQFF,TGCAGTGCCAATGAGGGGGCCATTTCGCACAATGAGCAGTTCTTC
many,.,TRBJ2-3,TRBV20-1,CSVSPVSTDTQYF,TGCAGTGTTAGCCCCGTGAGCACAGATACGCAGTATTTT
.,.,TRBJ2-5,TRBV6-5,CASSYIGGETQYF,TGTGCCAGCAGTTACATTGGCGGGGAGACCCAGTACTTC
many,TRBD1,TRBJ2-7,TRBV7-6,CASSLGQGVDYEQYF,TGTGCCAGCAGCTTGGGACAGGGGGTCGATTACGAGCAGTACTTC
few,TRBD1,TRBJ1-1,TRBV9,CASSLQGYTEAFF,TGTGCCAGCAGCTTACAGGGGTACACTGAAGCTTTCTTT
.,TRBD1,TRBJ2-7,TRBV5-1,CASSWTGTVHSYEQYF,TGCGCCAGCAGCTGGACCGGGACAGTCCACTCCTACGAGCAGTACTTC
many,.,TRBJ1-2,TRBV20-1,CSARMGDYGYTF,TGCAGTGCTAGAATGGGGGACTATGGCTACACCTTC
few,.,TRBJ2-7,TRBV2,CASSDPGAYEQYF,TGTGCCAGCAGTGACCCAGGGGCCTACGAGCAGTACTTC
few,.,TRBJ1-5,TRBV20-1,CSARAVGGQPQHF,TGCAGTGCTAGAGCTGTAGGAGGGCAGCCCCAGCATTTT
.,.,TRBJ2-4,TRBV18,CASSLSGTLAKNIQYF,TGTGCCAGCTCCCTCAGCGGAACGCTAGCCAAAAACATTCAGTACTTC
many,.,TRBJ2-2,TRBV29-1,CSVDRATGELFF,TGCAGCGTTGATAGGGCCACCGGGGAGCTGTTTTTT
many,.,TRBJ2-5,TRBV11-2,CASSFRRDETQYF,TGTGCCAGCAGCTTTAGAAGGGATGAGACCCAGTACTTC
.,TRBD2,TRBJ2-3,TRBV5-1,CASGTSDGPDTQYF,TGCGCCAGCGGGACTAGCGACGGTCCAGATACGCAGTATTTT
few,.,TRBJ2-4,TRBV29-1,CSVEGQRGIQYF,TGCAGCGTTGAAGGGCAGAGAGGCATTCAGTACTTC